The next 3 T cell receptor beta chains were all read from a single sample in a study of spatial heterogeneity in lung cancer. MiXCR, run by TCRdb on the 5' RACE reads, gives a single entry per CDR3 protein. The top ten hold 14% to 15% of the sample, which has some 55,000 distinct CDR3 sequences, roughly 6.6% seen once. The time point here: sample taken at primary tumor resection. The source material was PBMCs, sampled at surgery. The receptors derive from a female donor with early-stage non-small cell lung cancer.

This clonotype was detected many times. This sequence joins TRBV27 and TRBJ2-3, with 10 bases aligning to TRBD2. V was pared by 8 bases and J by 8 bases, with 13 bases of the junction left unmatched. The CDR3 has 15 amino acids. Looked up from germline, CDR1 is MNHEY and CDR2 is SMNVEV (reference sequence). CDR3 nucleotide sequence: TGTGCCAGCGCCCTTGGCAGCGGGAGGGAGGGTACGCAGTATTTT. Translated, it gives CASALGSGREGTQYF.

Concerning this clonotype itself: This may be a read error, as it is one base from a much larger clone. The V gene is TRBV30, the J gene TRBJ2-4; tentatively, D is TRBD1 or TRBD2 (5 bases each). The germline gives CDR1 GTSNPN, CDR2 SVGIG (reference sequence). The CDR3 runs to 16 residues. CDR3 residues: CTWSTRGDLAKNIQYF. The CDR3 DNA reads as TGTACCTGGAGTACGAGGGGTGACCTAGCCAAAAACATTCAGTACTTC.

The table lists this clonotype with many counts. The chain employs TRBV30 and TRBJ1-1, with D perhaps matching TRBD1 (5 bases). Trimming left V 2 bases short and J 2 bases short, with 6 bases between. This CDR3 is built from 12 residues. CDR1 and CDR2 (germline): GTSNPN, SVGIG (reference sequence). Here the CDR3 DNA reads TGTGCCTGGAGTCGGGACAACACTGAAGCTTTCTTT. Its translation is CAWSRDNTEAFF.